This T cell receptor (beta chain) was captured in a study of a mutant IDH1 vaccine in newly diagnosed glioma. Study context: Males made up about 62% and females about 38% of treated patients, whose mean age was about 40 years. At week 35 came visit V12, and visit V13 followed at week 47.

Described time point: week 35, safety follow-up. Vaccinated patients received 300 ug of mutant IDH1 20-mer peptide per dose, with topical imiquimod. New IDH1-mutant, ATRX-lost WHO grade 3 or 4 astrocytomas occurred in donors. Only in-frame clones appear in the TCRdb table, and some are missing; sequencing was by immunoSEQ multiplex PCR. The repertoire consists of about 54,000 clones, with 80% to 85% occurring once and the leading ten covering approximately 4.5%. This clone has just one count. Its cognate antigen is unknown. The sample in question was PBMCs, obtained from a glioma patient whose treatment included an IDH1 peptide vaccine. The receptor was isolated from a woman between 18 and 30 years old with glioma.

This chain's CDR3 is CASSLELAHEQYF. The DNA of the CDR3 is TGTGCCAGCAGTTTGGAGCTAGCCCACGAGCAGTACTTC. The chain combines TRBV27 with TRBJ2-7; D might be TRBD2 (5 bases). Trimming took off 3 bases at V and 5 bases at J, with 11 bases between the two ends. The CDR3 is 13 amino acids. From germline, CDR1 is MNHEY and CDR2 SMNVEV (reference sequence).